This T cell receptor beta chain was documented in a study of blood T cell repertoires in COVID-19. Study overall: Samples representing acute and convalescent COVID-19 were sourced from the United States, Italy and Spain. Sources were T cells, B-cell-depleted T cells, or PBMCs; the material itself was cDNA or gDNA.

The CDR3 totals 12 residues. Germline CDR1 and CDR2: SGHNT and YENEEA. Trimming stripped 7 bases from V and 8 bases from J, with 11 bases between. How the authors handled the data: Nucleated cell number was recorded as an estimate derived from reference gene primer amplification. Profiling relied on immunoSEQ multiplex PCR, and the TCRdb table lists in-frame clones only, not all of them. Clone size and V and J calls were adopted from that table, with D and trimming inferred from the DNA. The table records roughly 24,000 clones, almost 95% of them present only once. The V gene is TRBV11-3, the J gene TRBJ2-2; TRBD1 might be the D (7 bases). The source of this sequence is a human donor in a cohort sampled during active COVID-19. Source material: peripheral blood. CDR3 sequence (DNA): TGTGCCAGCACCAGGGGGGTTGGGGAGCTGTTTTTT. Amino acid sequence: CASTRGVGELFF.